This is a list of T cell receptor beta chains from one sample in a study of blood T cell repertoires in COVID-19. The repertoire was sequenced with immunoSEQ multiplex PCR; TCRdb's copy has only in-frame clones and lacks some. Here the sample spans approximately 190,000 clones, roughly four fifths being singletons. Sequencing was performed on peripheral blood. These receptors all come from a woman in her thirties or forties with acute or convalescent COVID-19. Each CDR3 is given with its conserved first and last residue. A D gene is named only where the DNA matches it firmly. The size field is filled for only some rows; it gives once, few, many or a size class.

16	TRBJ2-1	NA	once	TRBV4-2	TGTGCCAGCAGCCCGCATCAAGAAGCCGTCTACAATGAGCAGTTCTTC	CASSPHQEAVYNEQFF
14	TRBJ2-3	TRBD1	few	TRBV6-5	TGTGCCAGCACCTTCCCAGGGGGTGGGCAGACGCAGTATTTT	CASTFPGGGQTQYF
14	TRBJ2-3	TRBD2	NA	TRBV29-1	TGCAGCGTTCCATTCAGCGGGAGAGCAGATACGCAGTATTTT	CSVPFSGRADTQYF
13	TRBJ1-1	TRBD1	NA	TRBV25-1	TGTGCCAGCCGTGGACAGGGTAACACTGAAGCTTTCTTT	CASRGQGNTEAFF
15	TRBJ2-5	NA	NA	TRBV5-1	TGCGCCAGCAGCCTCCCCTTGGCAGGGAAAGAGACCCAGTACTTC	CASSLPLAGKETQYF
14	TRBJ2-7	TRBD2	NA	TRBV19	TGTGCCAGTAGTTTGGATAGCGGGGAAGGCGAGCAGTACTTC	CASSLDSGEGEQYF
17	TRBJ2-7	TRBD1	NA	TRBV5-6	TGTGCCAGCAGCTTTGCCCCGGGACAGGGGAATTATCGCGTGCAGTACTTC	CASSFAPGQGNYRVQYF
13	TRBJ1-1	NA	NA	TRBV10-3	TGTGCCATCAGTGAGGGGAGGGAGACTGAAGCTTTCTTT	CAISEGRETEAFF
16	TRBJ1-3	NA	NA	TRBV6-1	TGTGCCAGCAGTGAATTTGACAGGAGCTCTGGAAACACCATATATTTT	CASSEFDRSSGNTIYF
17	TRBJ2-2	NA	many	TRBV10-3	TGTGCCATCAGTGGAAGTGGGGCGACTCTGAGGTCCGGGGAGCTGTTTTTT	CAISGSGATLRSGELFF
13	TRBJ2-3	TRBD2	NA	TRBV10-3	TGTGCCATCAAGGGCGGGGGGGCAGATACGCAGTATTTT	CAIKGGGADTQYF
13	TRBJ2-7	NA	NA	TRBV10-2	TGCGCCAGCAGGTTTCACGAGAACTACGAGCAGTACTTC	CASRFHENYEQYF
14	TRBJ1-2	NA	once	TRBV2	TGTGCCAGCAGTGAGCGTTCTACTAACTATGGCTACACCTTC	CASSERSTNYGYTF
15	TRBJ1-1	TRBD1	NA	TRBV27	TGTGCCAGCAGTTCGCTAGGGACAGGGGTGACTGAAGCTTTCTTT	CASSSLGTGVTEAFF
14	TRBJ1-1	TRBD1	NA	TRBV4-1	TGCGCCATCCAAGGCAAGACAGGGGTGGGGGAAGCTTTCTTT	CAIQGKTGVGEAFF
15	TRBJ2-5	TRBD1	NA	TRBV28	TGTGCCAGCACCCTCAACCCGACAGGGCAGGCGACCCAGTACTTC	CASTLNPTGQATQYF
12	TRBJ2-5	NA	NA	TRBV29-1	TGCAGCGTTGTTACGGAGGGGGAGACCCAGTACTTC	CSVVTEGETQYF
15	TRBJ1-2	NA	NA	TRBV3-1/TRBV3-2	TGTGCCAGCAGCCTAAGTGGCAGAACTAACTATGGCTACACCTTC	CASSLSGRTNYGYTF
13	TRBJ1-1	NA	NA	TRBV10-2	TGCGCCAGCAGTGAAGTGAGGGCCACTGAAGCTTTCTTT	CASSEVRATEAFF
16	TRBJ2-1	NA	NA	TRBV5-1	TGCGCCAGCAGCTTGAGGTCACAGGGCCACTACAATGAGCAGTTCTTC	CASSLRSQGHYNEQFF
11	TRBJ1-6	NA	NA	TRBV2	TGTGCCAGCAACAGGGAATCACCCCTCCACTTT	CASNRESPLHF
15	TRBJ1-2	TRBD1	NA	TRBV7-9	TGTGCCAGCAGACGAGGACAGGGAGGATCCTATGGCTACACCTTC	CASRRGQGGSYGYTF
15	TRBJ2-3	NA	NA	TRBV6-5	TGTGCCAGCACAGGGGCTCTCAGTGGCACAGATACGCAGTATTTT	CASTGALSGTDTQYF
14	TRBJ1-2	TRBD1	NA	TRBV7-9	TGTGCCAGCAGCGAAGGACAGGGCTACTATGGCTACACCTTC	CASSEGQGYYGYTF
15	TRBJ2-6	TRBD1	NA	TRBV2	TGTGCCAGCAGGGGACAGGGAGCTGGGGCCAACGTCCTGACTTTC	CASRGQGAGANVLTF
18	TRBJ1-1	NA	NA	TRBV6-2/TRBV6-3	TGTGCCAGCAGTTACTCGAGAAACAGGGCGTCGGGTTTCACTGAAGCTTTCTTT	CASSYSRNRASGFTEAFF
13	TRBJ1-3	NA	NA	TRBV7-2	TGTGCCAGCAGCTTAATCGCGGGAAACACCATATATTTT	CASSLIAGNTIYF
13	TRBJ2-7	TRBD2	NA	TRBV7-9	TGTGCCAGCCAGGAGCGGGGGGTTGACGAGCAGTACTTC	CASQERGVDEQYF
16	TRBJ2-5	TRBD1	NA	TRBV5-4	TGTGCCAGCAGGGGCCGGGGACAGGGGACGAGGGAGACCCAGTACTTC	CASRGRGQGTRETQYF
15	TRBJ1-4	TRBD1	NA	TRBV7-9	TGTGCCAGCAGCTTCTTGGGACAGACCAGAGAAAAACTGTTTTTT	CASSFLGQTREKLFF
14	TRBJ1-2	NA	NA	TRBV10-3	TGTGCCATCAGCCCAGGTTTGACTAACTATGGCTACACCTTC	CAISPGLTNYGYTF
14	TRBJ1-1	NA	NA	TRBV9	TGTGCCAGCAGCGTAGACCGCGCTAACACTGAAGCTTTCTTT	CASSVDRANTEAFF
14	TRBJ2-7	TRBD1	NA	TRBV28	TGTGCCAGCAGGATGACAGGGGCCACCTACGAGCAGTACTTC	CASRMTGATYEQYF
14	TRBJ2-1	NA	NA	TRBV9	TGTGCCAGCAGCGTAGTCGTCGGCAGGGGCGAGCAGTTCTTC	CASSVVVGRGEQFF
18	TRBJ2-1	TRBD1	NA	TRBV27	TGTGCCAGCACCCCCAACACCGGACAGGGGGAGACCTACAATGAGCAGTTCTTC	CASTPNTGQGETYNEQFF
13	TRBJ2-1	NA	NA	TRBV5-1	TGCGCCAGCAGCCGGGGTCAGGACAATGAGCAGTTCTTC	CASSRGQDNEQFF